This T cell receptor beta chain was retrieved from a study of glioma-infiltrating T cells. This CDR3 comprises 15 residues. Germline values: CDR1 MGHRA, CDR2 YSYEKL. Trimming cost V 6 bases and J 2 bases; bases outside gene matches: 5. This clonotype was counted ten times or more. Amplification of TCR alpha and beta CDR3 regions from RNA used iRepertoire nested multiplex PCR. In TCRdb, the multiplex PCR reads were re-called with MiXCR into one record per CDR3 protein. The data contain 100,000 to 150,000 distinct CDR3 sequences, roughly a quarter of them seen just once; the ten biggest clones take up 25% to 30%.

Sequencing used glioma tissue, nonneoplastic brain tissue, or PBMCs (not recorded which). This receptor was obtained from a human donor with low-grade glioma or glioblastoma, undergoing nonglioma brain surgery, or in good health (not recorded which). This chain uses TRBV4-1 with TRBJ2-1; 9 nucleotides align to TRBD1. The CDR3 DNA reads TGCGCCAGCAGACCGGGACAGGGTCCCTACAATGAGCAGTTCTTC. Its translation is CASRPGQGPYNEQFF.